The 22 T cell receptor beta chains below were found in one sample sequenced in a study of a mutant IDH1 vaccine in newly diagnosed glioma (dated by TCRdb to the early 2020s). According to the study, the label for this sample's time point signals: week 23, last vaccination. Each vaccine dose was 300 ug of a 20-mer mutant IDH1 peptide in Montanide, given subcutaneously with topical imiquimod. Libraries were made using the immunoSEQ multiplex PCR assay. The clones in this table, taken by TCRdb from immuneACCESS, are in-frame only. Not every clone is retained; where verified, under half of the shortfall comes from an unresolved V gene, and the cause of the rest is unknown. The table for this sample lists about 55,000 clones; roughly 80% of them were counted only once. The biggest ten clones account for 6.2% of the sample. Antigens of these TCRs are unknown. The sample in question was PBMCs, obtained from a glioma patient whose treatment included an IDH1 peptide vaccine. Source of these receptors: a man between 35 and 55 years old with glioma.

The genes are TRBV6-5 and TRBJ1-2, with a tentative D call TRBD1 (6 bases). The V end was cut by 4 bases, the J end by 4 bases, with 10 bases between. CDR1 is MNHEY and CDR2 is SVGAGI in the germline V gene. The CDR3 runs 13 residues. The CDR3 bases are TGTGCCAGCAGTTTGAACAGGGCCTATGGCTACACCTTC. Protein: CASSLNRAYGYTF.

The chain joins TRBV27 to TRBJ1-6; 8 positions match TRBD1. The length of the CDR3 is 15 residues. V was clipped by 5 bases and J by 8 bases; unmatched bases: 8. Germline CDR1 is MNHEY and CDR2 is SMNVEV (reference sequence). This CDR3 is CASSADRGGDSPLHF. The CDR3 bases are TGTGCCAGCAGTGCCGACAGGGGAGGGGATTCACCCCTCCACTTT.

This clone turned up a few times. CDR3 in DNA: TGTGCCAGCAGCCCGGACGGTTTCTCTGGAAACACCATATATTTT. This sequence encodes CASSPDGFSGNTIYF. The chain employs TRBV7-6 and TRBJ1-3; D gene uncertain. The CDR3 contains 15 residues. Germline V CDR1 and CDR2: SGHVS, FNYEAQ. Trimming removed 5 bases from V and 0 bases from J, with 11 bases in between.

This chain uses TRBV6-5 with TRBJ2-7, with 8 bases identical to TRBD2. Germline values: CDR1 MNHEY, CDR2 SVGAGI. CDR3 size: 16 residues. V lost 2 bases and J lost 0; bases outside the gene matches: 6. CDR3: CASSYGAGGVSYEQYF. The CDR3 nucleotides are TGTGCCAGCAGTTACGGGGCGGGGGGAGTCTCCTACGAGCAGTACTTC.

This CDR3 reads CASSLSGQGNEKLFF. The CDR3 coding sequence is TGCGCCAGCAGCTTATCGGGACAGGGTAATGAAAAACTGTTTTTT. The rearrangement uses TRBV5-1 and TRBJ1-4; 9 bases are a match to TRBD1. CDR1 is SGHRS, CDR2 YFSETQ, per germline. CDR3 size: 15 residues. V lost 2 bases and J lost 4; bases outside the gene matches: 3. The full variable domain, its missing parts supplied by reference TRBV5-1 and TRBJ1-4, is KAGVTQTPRYLIKTRGQQVTLSCSPISGHRSVSWYQQTPGQGLQFLFEYFSETQRNKGNFPGRFSGRQFSNSRSEMNVSTLELGDSALYLCASSLSGQGNEKLFFGSGTQLSVL.

The chain joins TRBV7-9 to TRBJ2-1; 11 bases agree with TRBD2. Germline V lookup: CDR1 SEHNR, CDR2 FQNEAQ (reference sequence). After removal of 4 bases from V and 6 bases from J, the junction contained 5 bases not matched to a gene. The CDR3 runs 15 residues. CDR3: CASSSLAGGPNEQFF. CDR3 nucleotides: TGTGCCAGCAGCTCATTAGCGGGGGGGCCCAATGAGCAGTTCTTC.

The V call is TRBV6-5, the J call TRBJ1-2; D is undetermined. The germline V and J ends were trimmed by 0 bases and 2 bases, with 7 bases remaining between them. There are 14 residues in the CDR3. Germline-derived CDR1 and CDR2 are MNHEY and SVGAGI. CDR3 nucleotide sequence: TGTGCCAGCAGTTACTCGGCAGAGAACTATGGCTACACCTTC. Its translation: CASSYSAENYGYTF.

The chain joins TRBV27 to TRBJ1-6, with 9 nucleotides matching TRBD1. The CDR3 contains 15 residues. After removal of 7 bases from V and 7 bases from J, the junction contained 8 bases not matched to a gene. CDR1 and CDR2 from the germline V gene are MNHEY and SMNVEV (reference sequence). CDR3 in DNA: TGTGCCAGCACTTTCAGGACAGGGGAGAATTCACCCCTCCACTTT. It is translated as CASTFRTGENSPLHF.

The chain links TRBV7-2 to TRBJ2-7; tentatively, D is TRBD1 (6 bases). Per the germline V gene, CDR1 is SGHTA and CDR2 is FQGNSA. The CDR3 sequence is 14 residues long. Trimming took off 5 bases at V and 3 bases at J, with 14 bases between the two ends. This CDR3 reads CASSQAGAGYEQYF. In DNA form, the CDR3 reads TGTGCCAGCAGCCAAGCAGGGGCTGGCTACGAGCAGTACTTC. Complete variable domain (other parts from reference TRBV7-2 and TRBJ2-7): GAGVSQSPSNKVTEKGKDVELRCDPISGHTALYWYRQSLGQGLEFLIYFQGNSAPDKSGLPSDRFSAERTGGSVSTLTIQRTQQEDSAVYLCASSQAGAGYEQYFGPGTRLTVT.

This rearrangement joins TRBV15 to TRBJ1-6, with TRBD1 as a possible D gene (6 bases). Germline V gene data show CDR1 as LNHNV and CDR2 as YYDKDF (reference sequence). V was pared by 5 bases and J by 10 bases, with 18 bases between. The length of the CDR3 is 15 residues. The CDR3 loop is CATSGEVGARSPLHF. The CDR3 DNA reads as TGTGCCACCAGCGGGGAAGTGGGGGCGAGGTCACCCCTCCACTTT.

J is TRBJ2-7 and V is TRBV2; D may be TRBD2 (6 bases). The V end lost 1 base, the J end lost 6 bases, and 16 bases lay between the germline ends. Germline V gene sequence: CDR1 SNHLY, CDR2 FYNNEI. This CDR3 spans 15 amino acids. The chain's CDR3 is CASSEEDPSGGEQYF. CDR3 bases: TGTGCCAGCAGTGAAGAAGATCCGTCCGGGGGCGAGCAGTACTTC.

The chain links TRBV7-9 to TRBJ1-4; D is unclear. Germline V gene data show CDR1 as SEHNR and CDR2 as FQNEAQ (reference sequence). V was pared by 2 bases and J by 7 bases, with 5 bases between. CDR3 length: 12 residues. The CDR3 nucleotides are TGTGCCAGCAGCTTAAAGAGTGAAAAACTGTTTTTT. It specifies CASSLKSEKLFF.

The genes are TRBV7-3 and TRBJ2-1, with D hard to call. Germline CDR1 reads SGHTA; CDR2 reads FQGTGA. V lost 2 bases to trimming and J lost 7 bases, with 6 bases between them. The CDR3 is 12 amino acids. CDR3 residues: CASSLFANEQFF. The DNA of the CDR3 is TGTGCCAGCAGCTTATTTGCAAATGAGCAGTTCTTC. The entire variable domain, with the rest obtained from reference TRBV7-3 and TRBJ2-1, is as follows: GAGVSQTPSNKVTEKGKYVELRCDPISGHTALYWYRQSLGQGPEFLIYFQGTGAADDSGLPNDRFFAVRPEGSVSTLKIQRTERGDSAVYLCASSLFANEQFFGPGTRLTVL.

This rearrangement joins TRBV2 to TRBJ2-1; the D is unclear. This CDR3 has 10 residues. Trimming left V 7 bases short and J 7 bases short, with 5 bases between. Germline loops: CDR1 SNHLY, CDR2 FYNNEI. DNA for the CDR3: TGTGCCAGCACCGGGAATGAGCAGTTCTTC. Translating gives CASTGNEQFF.

The chain combines TRBV6-5 with TRBJ1-4, with D possibly being TRBD1 (5 bases). The V end was cut by 2 bases, the J end by 0 bases, with 7 bases between. From germline, CDR1 is MNHEY and CDR2 SVGAGI. The CDR3 spans 15 residues. CDR3 protein: CASSYEGTTNEKLFF. CDR3 bases: TGTGCCAGCAGTTACGAGGGGACAACTAATGAAAAACTGTTTTTT.

This clone was seen a handful of times. The rearrangement uses TRBV4-2 and TRBJ2-5; possibly TRBD1 or TRBD2 for D (5 bases each). In germline, CDR1 is LGHNA, CDR2 YNFKEQ. Trimming took off 0 bases at V and 5 bases at J, with 13 bases between the two ends. The CDR3 has 15 residues. CDR3 region: CASSQDRGAGETQYF. In nucleotides, the CDR3 is TGTGCCAGCAGCCAAGATCGAGGGGCCGGGGAGACCCAGTACTTC.

The V call is TRBV2, the J call TRBJ2-5; TRBD2 matches at 12 bases. V shed 4 bases and J 5 bases; nucleotides not matched to a gene: 2. Per the germline V gene, CDR1 is SNHLY and CDR2 is FYNNEI. This CDR3 is built from 14 residues. The CDR3 nucleotides are TGTGCCAGCAGTGGGCTAGCGGGGGGGGAGACCCAGTACTTC. Translating gives CASSGLAGGETQYF.

The DNA for the CDR3 is TGTGCCACCAGCAGTAGAGTTCCAGGGCAGCCCCAGCATTTT. It translates to CATSSRVPGQPQHF. This sequence joins TRBV15 and TRBJ1-5; D perhaps matches TRBD1 (5 bases). The germline gives CDR1 LNHNV, CDR2 YYDKDF (reference sequence). V lost 3 bases and J lost 7, with 13 bases in between. The CDR3 runs 14 residues. The full variable domain, its missing parts supplied by reference TRBV15 and TRBJ1-5, is DAMVIQNPRYQVTQFGKPVTLSCSQTLNHNVMYWYQQKSSQAPKLLFHYYDKDFNNEADTPDNFQSRRPNTSFCFLDIRSPGLGDTAMYLCATSSRVPGQPQHFGDGTRLSIL.

This chain joins TRBV5-1 and TRBJ2-5; TRBD1 matches at 9 bases. CDR1 SGHRS and CDR2 YFSETQ come from the germline V gene. J lost 5 bases, V lost 4 bases, and 9 bases had no gene match. The CDR3 is made up of 15 amino acids. The CDR3 region is CASSASGQGRETQYF. In nucleotides, the CDR3 is TGCGCCAGCAGCGCCTCGGGACAGGGTCGGGAGACCCAGTACTTC.

The V gene is TRBV5-5, the J gene TRBJ2-4; 7 bases align to TRBD2. CDR1 is SGHKS and CDR2 is YYEKEE in the germline V gene (reference sequence). Unmatched junction bases numbered 4, after V lost 4 bases and J lost 6 bases. CDR3 size: 13 residues. CDR3 DNA sequence: TGTGCCAGCAGCGACGGGACTATAAACATTCAGTACTTC. It translates to CASSDGTINIQYF. Combining the CDR3 with reference TRBV5-5 and TRBJ2-4 gives the whole variable domain DAGVTQSPTHLIKTRGQQVTLRCSPISGHKSVSWYQQVLGQGPQFIFQYYEKEERGRGNFPDRFSARQFPNYSSELNVNALLLGDSALYLCASSDGTINIQYFGAGTRLSVL.

The chain couples TRBV5-1 to TRBJ1-1, with 7 nucleotides matching TRBD1. Trimming cost V 0 bases and J 3 bases; bases outside gene matches: 5. Germline V gene data show CDR1 as SGHRS and CDR2 as YFSETQ. There are 15 residues in the CDR3. This chain's CDR3 is CASSLAGQWDTEAFF. The CDR3 DNA sequence: TGCGCCAGCAGCTTGGCGGGACAGTGGGACACTGAAGCTTTCTTT.

This chain joins TRBV5-4 and TRBJ2-5; 9 positions match TRBD2. The CDR3 length is 16 residues. V was pared by 0 bases and J by 4 bases, with 7 bases of the junction left unmatched. The germline gives CDR1 SGHNT, CDR2 YYREEE (reference sequence). The CDR3 region is CASSLGGGGAGETQYF. In DNA, the CDR3 is TGTGCCAGCAGCTTGGGTGGCGGGGGGGCAGGAGAGACCCAGTACTTC.